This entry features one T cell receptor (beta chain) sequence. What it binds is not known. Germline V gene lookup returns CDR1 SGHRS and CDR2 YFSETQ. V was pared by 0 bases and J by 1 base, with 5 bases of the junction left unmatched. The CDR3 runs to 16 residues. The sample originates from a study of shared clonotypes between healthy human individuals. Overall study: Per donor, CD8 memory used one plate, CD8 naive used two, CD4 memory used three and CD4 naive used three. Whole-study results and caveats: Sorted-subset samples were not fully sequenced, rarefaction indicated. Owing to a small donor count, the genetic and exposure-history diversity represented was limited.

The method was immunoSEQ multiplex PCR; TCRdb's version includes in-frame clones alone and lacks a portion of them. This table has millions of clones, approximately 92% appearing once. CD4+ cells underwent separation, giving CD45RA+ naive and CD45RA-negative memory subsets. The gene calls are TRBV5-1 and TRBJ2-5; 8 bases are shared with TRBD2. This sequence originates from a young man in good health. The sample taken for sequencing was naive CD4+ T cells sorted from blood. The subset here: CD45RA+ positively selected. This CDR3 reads CASSLVLAGLQETQYF. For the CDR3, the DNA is TGCGCCAGCAGCTTGGTTCTAGCGGGCCTCCAAGAGACCCAGTACTTC.